There are a few counts of the clone carrying this TCR beta chain. The data were obtained in a study of T cell responses to AZD1222 COVID-19 vaccine. Produced via immunoSEQ multiplex PCR; TCRdb's table is partial and in-frame only. The sample contains 100,000 to 140,000 clones, 75% to 90% of which appear only once. The source is an adult in good health. Sample: peripheral blood, taken on day 0 of AZD1222 vaccination.

CDR3 sequence reads: CASSSQAVSGELFF. The CDR3 bases are TGTGCCAGCAGCTCCCAGGCGGTTTCCGGGGAGCTGTTTTTT. The chain employs TRBV11-3 and TRBJ2-2; D is unresolved. The V end lost 4 bases, the J end lost 6 bases, and 12 bases lay between the germline ends. Germline values: CDR1 SGHNT, CDR2 YENEEA. CDR3 size: 14 residues.